This T cell receptor beta chain is drawn from a study of read filtering for tumor transcriptome and immune sequencing. Study in general: Eight or nine patients were R-ISS I, 16 were R-ISS II, about seven were R-ISS III.

In its sample, this clonotype was seen many times. This CDR3 has 14 amino acids. Looked up from germline, CDR1 is MNHEY and CDR2 is SMNVEV (reference sequence). Trimming stripped 2 bases from V and 5 bases from J, with 9 bases between. This library used around 400 ng RNA and molecular barcoded adaptors spanning alpha/delta and beta/gamma chains. MiXCR was run by TCRdb on the reads, yielding one entry per CDR3 protein. In the table there are tens of thousands of distinct CDR3 sequences, about 12% of which are singletons. The rearrangement joins TRBV27 to TRBJ2-2; a weak D match, TRBD2 (5 bases). The sequenced material came from a population of CD138-negative cells sorted from bone marrow. This TCR derives from a donor older than 35 with multiple myeloma. As DNA, the CDR3 is TGTGCCAGCAGTTTAACTAGACGGACCGGGGAGCTGTTTTTT. Translated: CASSLTRRTGELFF.